This TCR beta chain was identified during a study of technical replicates of blood from a handful of donors. The CDR3 spans 15 residues. V lost 5 bases and J lost 3; bases outside the gene matches: 8. The germline V gene has CDR1 LNHDA and CDR2 SQIVND (reference sequence). This clone was found once. Sequencing used immunoSEQ multiplex PCR; TCRdb keeps in-frame clones, though not all of them. In the table there are more than 90,000 clones, 95% of which are singletons. The sequence was collected from a human donor in good health. The chain carries TRBV19 and TRBJ2-3; TRBD2 agrees at 7 bases. The material sequenced was T cells isolated from PBMCs. The CDR3 DNA is TGTGCCAGTAGTCTCCTCCTGGGGGGGACAGATACGCAGTATTTT. This encodes CASSLLLGGTDTQYF. The full variable domain, rest sourced from reference TRBV19 and TRBJ2-3, is DGGITQSPKYLFRKEGQNVTLSCEQNLNHDAMYWYRQDPGQGLRLIYYSQIVNDFQKGDIAEGYSVSREKKESFPLTVTSAQKNPTAFYLCASSLLLGGTDTQYFGPGTRLTVL.